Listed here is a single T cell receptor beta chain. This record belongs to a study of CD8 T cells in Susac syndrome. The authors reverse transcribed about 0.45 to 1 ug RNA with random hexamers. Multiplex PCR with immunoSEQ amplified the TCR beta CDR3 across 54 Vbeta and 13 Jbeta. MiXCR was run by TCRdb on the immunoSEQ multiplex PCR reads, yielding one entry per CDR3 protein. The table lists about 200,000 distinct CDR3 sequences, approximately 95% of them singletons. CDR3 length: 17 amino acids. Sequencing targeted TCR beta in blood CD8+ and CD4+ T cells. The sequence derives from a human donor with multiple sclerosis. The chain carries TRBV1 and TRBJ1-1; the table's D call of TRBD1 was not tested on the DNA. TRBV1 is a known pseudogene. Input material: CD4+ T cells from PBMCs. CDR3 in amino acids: CTSSQDPGQGMNTEAFF. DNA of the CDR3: TGCACCAGCAGCCAAGATCCTGGACAGGGGATGAACACTGAAGCTTTCTTT.